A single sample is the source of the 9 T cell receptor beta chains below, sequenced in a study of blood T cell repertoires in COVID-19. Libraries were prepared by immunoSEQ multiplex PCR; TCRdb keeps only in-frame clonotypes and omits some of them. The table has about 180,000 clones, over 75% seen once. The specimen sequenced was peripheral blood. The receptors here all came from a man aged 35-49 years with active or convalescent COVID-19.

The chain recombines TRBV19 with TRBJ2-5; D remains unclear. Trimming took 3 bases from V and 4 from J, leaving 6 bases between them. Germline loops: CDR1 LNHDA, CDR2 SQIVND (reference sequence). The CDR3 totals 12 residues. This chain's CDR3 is CASSIGGETQYF. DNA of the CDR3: TGTGCCAGTAGTATTGGCGGAGAGACCCAGTACTTC.

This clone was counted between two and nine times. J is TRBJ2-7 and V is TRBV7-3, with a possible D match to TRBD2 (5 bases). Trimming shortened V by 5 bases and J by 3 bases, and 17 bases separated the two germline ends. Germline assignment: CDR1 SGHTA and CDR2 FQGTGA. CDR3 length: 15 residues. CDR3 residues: CASSPKEAVGYEQYF. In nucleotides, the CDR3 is TGTGCCAGCAGCCCGAAGGAAGCGGTGGGCTACGAGCAGTACTTC.

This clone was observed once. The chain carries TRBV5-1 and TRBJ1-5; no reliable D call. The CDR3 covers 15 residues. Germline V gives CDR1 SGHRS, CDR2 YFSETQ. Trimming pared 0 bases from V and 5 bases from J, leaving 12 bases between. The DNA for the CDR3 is TGCGCCAGCAGCTTGGACGGGTACGTCGATCAGCCCCAGCATTTT. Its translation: CASSLDGYVDQPQHF.

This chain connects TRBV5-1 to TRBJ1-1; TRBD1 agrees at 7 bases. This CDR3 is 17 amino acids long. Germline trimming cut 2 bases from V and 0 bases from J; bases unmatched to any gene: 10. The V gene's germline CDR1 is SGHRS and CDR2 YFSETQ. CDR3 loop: CASSFTRGGSMNTEAFF. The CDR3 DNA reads TGCGCCAGCAGCTTTACCCGAGGGGGCTCCATGAACACTGAAGCTTTCTTT.

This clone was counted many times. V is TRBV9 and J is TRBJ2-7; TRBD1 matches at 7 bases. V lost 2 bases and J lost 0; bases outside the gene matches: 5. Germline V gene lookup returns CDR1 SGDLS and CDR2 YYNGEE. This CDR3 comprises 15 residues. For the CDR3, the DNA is TGTGCCAGCAGCGTCGGGACAGTCGGCTCCTACGAGCAGTACTTC. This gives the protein CASSVGTVGSYEQYF.

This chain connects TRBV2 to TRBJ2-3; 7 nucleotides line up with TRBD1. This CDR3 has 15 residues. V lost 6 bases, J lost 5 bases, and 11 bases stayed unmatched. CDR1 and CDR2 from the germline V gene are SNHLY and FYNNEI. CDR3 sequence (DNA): TGTGCCAGCAGCGATGGAAGGGGGCCGCTAGATACGCAGTATTTT. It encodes CASSDGRGPLDTQYF.

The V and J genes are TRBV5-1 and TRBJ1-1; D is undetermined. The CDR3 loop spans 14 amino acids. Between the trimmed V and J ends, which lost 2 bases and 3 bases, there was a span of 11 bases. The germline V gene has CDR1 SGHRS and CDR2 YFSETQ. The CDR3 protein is CASSLRLGDTEAFF. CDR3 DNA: TGCGCCAGCAGCTTAAGGCTCGGAGACACTGAAGCTTTCTTT.

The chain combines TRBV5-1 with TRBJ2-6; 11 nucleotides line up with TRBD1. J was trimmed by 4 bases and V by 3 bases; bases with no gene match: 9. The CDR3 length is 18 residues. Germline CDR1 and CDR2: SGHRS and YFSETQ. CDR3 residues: CASSSWTGGASGANVLTF. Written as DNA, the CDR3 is TGCGCCAGCAGCTCATGGACAGGGGGCGCATCAGGGGCCAACGTCCTGACTTTC.

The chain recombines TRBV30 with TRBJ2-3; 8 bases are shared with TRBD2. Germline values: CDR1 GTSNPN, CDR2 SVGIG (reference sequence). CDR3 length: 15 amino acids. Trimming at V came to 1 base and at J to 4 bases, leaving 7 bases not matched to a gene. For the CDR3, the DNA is TGTGCCTGGAGTGAGACGCGGGGGGCCGCAGATACGCAGTATTTT. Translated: CAWSETRGAADTQYF.